This T cell receptor (beta chain) was sequenced for a study of blood T cell repertoires in COVID-19. Overall study context: The analysed material was cDNA or gDNA that came from T cells, B-cell-depleted T cells, or PBMCs.

Data came from immunoSEQ multiplex PCR; TCRdb stores just in-frame clones and leaves some out. The sample shows approximately 220,000 clones, around 89% of them seen only once. All exposed participants met a person with COVID-19 within 2 weeks before entering the study. J lost 3 bases, V lost 4 bases, and 4 bases had no gene match. CDR1 SNHLY and CDR2 FYNNEI come from the germline V gene. This CDR3 spans 15 amino acids. The receptor comes from a man aged 25 to 45 who had been exposed to COVID-19. Sequenced input: PBMCs or T cells enriched from blood (not recorded which). The gene calls are TRBV2 and TRBJ2-3; 10 nucleotides align to TRBD2. The CDR3 bases are TGTGCCAGCAGTGCCTTAGCGGGGGGTACAGATACGCAGTATTTT. Translating it yields CASSALAGGTDTQYF.